What follows are 17 T cell receptor beta chains derived from one specimen sequenced in a study of Ad26.COV2.S vaccination and SARS-CoV-2 variants. Treatment meaning: 19 received Ad26.COV2.S at low or high dose, single or two shots; several received placebo; per-sample allocation not given. Sample collection was performed on day 63 after the first vaccine or placebo injection. Repertoires were generated with immunoSEQ multiplex PCR, while TCRdb's copy carries only in-frame clones and drops some. The data contain some 320,000 clones, around 81% of them singletons. The source material was peripheral blood, sampled in a trial of Ad26.COV2.S vaccine versus placebo. Receptor source: a person between 18 and 60 years old who received the Ad26.COV2.S COVID-19 vaccine or a placebo.

V usage is TRBV5-6 and J usage is TRBJ2-3; 7 nucleotides match TRBD1. This CDR3 region has 14 residues. Germline CDR1 and CDR2: SGHDT and YYEEEE. The V segment lost 5 bases and the J segment 4 bases; nucleotides outside the gene matches: 7. CDR3 sequence (DNA): TGTGCCAGCAGAACGACGCAGGGGGCAGATACGCAGTATTTT. It encodes CASRTTQGADTQYF.

J is TRBJ2-1 and V is TRBV5-5, with D tentatively TRBD1 or TRBD2 (5 bases each). Trimming left V 4 bases short and J 4 bases short, with 15 bases between. Germline V lookup: CDR1 SGHKS, CDR2 YYEKEE (reference sequence). The CDR3 runs 15 residues. The CDR3 DNA reads as TGTGCCAGCAGCGTCAGGGACGGAGTGTACAATGAGCAGTTCTTC. It yields the protein CASSVRDGVYNEQFF.

This clone was detected only a few times. The chain is built from TRBV5-1 and TRBJ1-1; D not certain. Trimming left V 0 bases short and J 1 base short, with 7 bases between. The germline gives CDR1 SGHRS, CDR2 YFSETQ. The CDR3 spans 14 residues. The chain's CDR3 is CASSLGPQNTEAFF. The CDR3 coding sequence is TGCGCCAGCAGCTTGGGGCCTCAGAACACTGAAGCTTTCTTT.

This clone was seen only a few times. This rearrangement joins TRBV2 to TRBJ1-1, with D possibly being TRBD1 (5 bases). Trimming removed 5 bases at V and 2 bases at J, with 15 bases between. This CDR3 has 15 residues. Germline CDR1 is SNHLY and CDR2 is FYNNEI. The CDR3 loop reads CASSRGIGRNTEAFF. CDR3 DNA sequence: TGTGCCAGCAGTAGGGGAATTGGACGAAACACTGAAGCTTTCTTT.

This chain joins TRBV5-4 and TRBJ1-2; possibly TRBD1 for D (5 bases). The germline V and J ends were trimmed by 4 bases and 8 bases, with 18 bases remaining between them. From germline, CDR1 is SGHNT and CDR2 YYREEE (reference sequence). The CDR3 is 14 residues long. The CDR3 DNA reads TGTGCCAGCAGCGGCCTGGAGGGACTTGTAGGCTACACCTTC. Translation gives CASSGLEGLVGYTF. Variable domain in full (rest from reference TRBV5-4 and TRBJ1-2): ETGVTQSPTHLIKTRGQQVTLRCSSQSGHNTVSWYQQALGQGPQFIFQYYREEENGRGNFPPRFSGLQFPNYSSELNVNALELDDSALYLCASSGLEGLVGYTFGSGTRLTVV.

The CDR3 DNA reads as TGTGCCTGGAGCAGGGGGCGCACAGATACGCAGTATTTT. It is translated as CAWSRGRTDTQYF. The chain recombines TRBV30 with TRBJ2-3; 8 bases fit TRBD1. The V gene's germline CDR1 is GTSNPN and CDR2 SVGIG (reference sequence). V lost 3 bases to trimming and J lost 1 base; unmatched junction nucleotides: 0. The CDR3 runs 13 residues.

This chain links TRBV6-2 or TRBV6-3 with TRBJ1-4; D is unresolved. Germline loops: CDR1 MNHEY, CDR2 SVGEGT. V lost 4 bases to trimming and J lost 6 bases, with 15 bases between them. The length of the CDR3 is 15 residues. This CDR3 is CASSSPRTRDEKLFF. The DNA for the CDR3 is TGTGCCAGCAGTTCCCCTCGGACCCGGGATGAAAAACTGTTTTTT.

The V call is TRBV25-1, the J call TRBJ1-1; D gene unclear. V dropped 1 base and J dropped 1 base, with 7 bases sitting between them. The CDR3 sequence is 14 residues long. Germline V gene data show CDR1 as MGHDK and CDR2 as SYGVNS. The CDR3 loop reads CASSEWSANTEAFF. The DNA for the CDR3 is TGTGCCAGCAGTGAATGGTCGGCGAACACTGAAGCTTTCTTT.

This chain links TRBV19 with TRBJ1-5; TRBD1 aligns across 8 bases. The CDR3 runs to 16 residues. In germline, CDR1 is LNHDA, CDR2 SQIVND (reference sequence). J gave up 3 bases and V 1 base, and 5 bases lay outside the gene matches. The CDR3 region is CASSIAGGSVNQPQHF. CDR3 DNA: TGTGCCAGTAGTATAGCAGGGGGCTCCGTCAATCAGCCCCAGCATTTT.

The chain combines TRBV5-1 with TRBJ2-2; D perhaps matches TRBD1 (5 bases). The CDR3 is 14 residues long. Germline-derived CDR1 and CDR2 are SGHRS and YFSETQ. Trimming removed 0 bases at V and 7 bases at J, with 10 bases between. The CDR3 DNA sequence: TGCGCCAGCAGCTTGGAGGGGTTCGGCGGGGAGCTGTTTTTT. Translating gives CASSLEGFGGELFF.

This chain links TRBV11-2 with TRBJ2-1, with D maybe TRBD1 (5 bases). The CDR3 loop spans 15 amino acids. Trimming left V 3 bases short and J 3 bases short, with 12 bases between. Germline-derived CDR1 and CDR2 are SGHAT and FQNNGV. CDR3 DNA sequence: TGTGCCAGCAGCTTTCAAAAGGGGTACTACAATGAGCAGTTCTTC. It codes for CASSFQKGYYNEQFF.

The rearrangement uses TRBV5-1 and TRBJ2-2; 7 nucleotides agree with TRBD1. Germline assignment: CDR1 SGHRS and CDR2 YFSETQ. The J segment lost 4 bases and the V segment lost 0 bases, leaving 6 bases of the junction unmatched. The CDR3 loop spans 16 amino acids. The CDR3 sequence: CASSLGGGVITGELFF. The CDR3 DNA is TGCGCCAGCAGCTTGGGAGGGGGCGTGATCACCGGGGAGCTGTTTTTT.

The rearrangement uses TRBV7-3 and TRBJ2-7; D not resolved. The CDR3 contains 14 residues. Germline CDR1 and CDR2: SGHTA and FQGTGA. Deletions cut 6 bases from V and 1 base from J, with 13 bases between. DNA of the CDR3: TGTGCCAGCAGTCTGCAGGTAACGTCCTACGAGCAGTACTTC. Translating gives CASSLQVTSYEQYF.

The chain recombines TRBV5-1 with TRBJ1-2; D is undetermined. Deletions cut 7 bases from V and 5 bases from J, with 15 bases between. This CDR3 has 13 amino acids. Germline CDR1 and CDR2: SGHRS and YFSETQ. CDR3 in amino acids: CASASGSQYGYTF. In DNA form, the CDR3 reads TGCGCCAGCGCCTCCGGGTCCCAATATGGCTACACCTTC.

The V call is TRBV7-6, the J call TRBJ2-7; no reliable D call. Germline V gene data show CDR1 as SGHVS and CDR2 as FNYEAQ. V shed 4 bases and J shed 1 base, with 8 bases lying between them. The CDR3 contains 13 residues. The CDR3 DNA reads TGTGCCAGCAGCTACGACGTTTCCTACGAGCAGTACTTC. Translating gives CASSYDVSYEQYF.

The rearrangement joins TRBV18 to TRBJ1-1, with D perhaps matching TRBD1 (5 bases). Trimming stripped 3 bases from V and 7 bases from J, with 12 bases between. Germline V gene data show CDR1 as KGHSH and CDR2 as LQKENI. CDR3 length equals 13 residues. The CDR3 coding sequence is TGTGCCAGCTCACCCGAAGGGGCGGATGAAGCTTTCTTT. Translating gives CASSPEGADEAFF.

This clone was observed a single time. The gene calls are TRBV28 and TRBJ1-6; D gene uncertain. The CDR3 runs to 11 residues. V lost 7 bases to trimming and J lost 4 bases, with 2 bases between them. Per germline, CDR1 MDHEN and CDR2 SYDVKM. In DNA form, the CDR3 reads TGTGCCAGCAAATATAATTCACCCCTCCACTTT. Encoded protein: CASKYNSPLHF. The entire variable domain, with the rest obtained from reference TRBV28 and TRBJ1-6, is as follows: DVKVTQSSRYLVKRTGEKVFLECVQDMDHENMFWYRQDPGLGLRLIYFSYDVKMKEKGDIPEGYSVSREKKERFSLILESASTNQTSMYLCASKYNSPLHFGNGTRLTVT.